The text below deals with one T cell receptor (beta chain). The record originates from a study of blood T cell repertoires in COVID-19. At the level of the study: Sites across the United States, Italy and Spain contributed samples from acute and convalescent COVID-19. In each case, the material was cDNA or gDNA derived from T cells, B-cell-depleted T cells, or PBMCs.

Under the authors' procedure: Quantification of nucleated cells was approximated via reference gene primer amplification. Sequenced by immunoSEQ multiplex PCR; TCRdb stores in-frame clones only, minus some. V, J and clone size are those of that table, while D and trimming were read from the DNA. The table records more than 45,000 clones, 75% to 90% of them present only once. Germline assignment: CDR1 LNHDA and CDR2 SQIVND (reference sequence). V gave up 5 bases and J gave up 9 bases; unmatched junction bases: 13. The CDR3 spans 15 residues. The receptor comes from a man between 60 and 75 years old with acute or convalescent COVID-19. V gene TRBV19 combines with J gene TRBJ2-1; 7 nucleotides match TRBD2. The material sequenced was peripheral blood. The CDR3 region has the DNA TGTGCCAGTAGTCCTGGGACTATTGGGGCTAGTGAGCAGTTCTTC. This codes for CASSPGTIGASEQFF.